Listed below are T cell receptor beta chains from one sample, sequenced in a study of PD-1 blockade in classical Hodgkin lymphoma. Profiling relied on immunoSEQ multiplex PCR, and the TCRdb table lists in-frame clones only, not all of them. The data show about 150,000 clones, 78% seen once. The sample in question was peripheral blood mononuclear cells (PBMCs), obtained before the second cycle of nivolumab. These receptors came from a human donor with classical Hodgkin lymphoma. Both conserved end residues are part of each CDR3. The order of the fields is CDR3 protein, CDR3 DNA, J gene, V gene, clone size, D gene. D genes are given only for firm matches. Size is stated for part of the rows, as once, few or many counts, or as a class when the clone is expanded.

cdr3_aa: CASSLARGTSLYGYTF; cdr3_nt: TGTGCCAGCAGCTTAGCGAGGGGGACCTCCCTTTATGGCTACACCTTC; j_call: TRBJ1-2; v_call: TRBV7-2; clone_size: once; d_call: NA
cdr3_aa: CASSQVVGVLQFF; cdr3_nt: TGTGCCAGCAGCCAAGTTGTAGGAGTACTGCAGTTCTTC; j_call: TRBJ2-1; v_call: TRBV4-2; clone_size: few; d_call: NA
cdr3_aa: CAWSVGTRKQYF; cdr3_nt: TGTGCCTGGAGTGTGGGTACGAGGAAGCAGTACTTC; j_call: TRBJ2-7; v_call: TRBV30; clone_size: once; d_call: NA
cdr3_aa: CASRPGQGGVGYTF; cdr3_nt: TGTGCCAGCAGACCGGGCCAGGGGGGGGTTGGCTACACCTTC; j_call: TRBJ1-2; v_call: TRBV27; clone_size: NA; d_call: TRBD1
cdr3_aa: CASSESGPARVIHF; cdr3_nt: TGTGCCAGCAGTGAATCCGGCCCGGCGAGAGTGATCCACTTT; j_call: TRBJ1-6; v_call: TRBV2; clone_size: few; d_call: NA
cdr3_aa: CASLGTGDLYQPQHF; cdr3_nt: TGTGCCAGCCTCGGGACAGGGGATCTATATCAGCCCCAGCATTTT; j_call: TRBJ1-5; v_call: TRBV6-1; clone_size: NA; d_call: TRBD1
cdr3_aa: CASSSTGQDFSYQPQHF; cdr3_nt: TGTGCCAGCAGCTCAACGGGACAGGACTTCTCCTATCAGCCCCAGCATTTT; j_call: TRBJ1-5; v_call: TRBV5-6; clone_size: NA; d_call: TRBD1
cdr3_aa: CASSGPPPGTEAFF; cdr3_nt: TGTGCCAGCAGTGGGCCTCCCCCAGGAACTGAAGCTTTCTTT; j_call: TRBJ1-1; v_call: TRBV6-6; clone_size: NA; d_call: NA
cdr3_aa: CASSEIGSSPLNNEQFF; cdr3_nt: TGTGCCAGCAGTGAAATTGGTAGCAGCCCCCTTAACAATGAGCAGTTCTTC; j_call: TRBJ2-1; v_call: TRBV25-1; clone_size: NA; d_call: NA
cdr3_aa: CASSYGESGNYGYTF; cdr3_nt: TGTGCCAGCAGTTACGGCGAGTCAGGCAACTATGGCTACACCTTC; j_call: TRBJ1-2; v_call: TRBV6-5; clone_size: NA; d_call: NA
cdr3_aa: CASSTTLRPWELFF; cdr3_nt: TGTGCCAGCAGTACCACTTTGAGGCCGTGGGAACTGTTTTTT; j_call: TRBJ1-4; v_call: TRBV6-5; clone_size: NA; d_call: NA
cdr3_aa: CASSHPTAGTGELFF; cdr3_nt: TGTGCCAGCAGCCACCCGACGGCAGGGACCGGGGAGCTGTTTTTT; j_call: TRBJ2-2; v_call: TRBV4-2; clone_size: many; d_call: NA
cdr3_aa: CASSLGLALETQYF; cdr3_nt: TGCGCCAGCAGCTTGGGACTAGCGTTGGAGACCCAGTACTTC; j_call: TRBJ2-5; v_call: TRBV5-1; clone_size: few; d_call: TRBD2
cdr3_aa: CASSSPRGGSPDTQYF; cdr3_nt: TGTGCCAGTAGTTCCCCTAGGGGCGGGAGCCCAGATACGCAGTATTTT; j_call: TRBJ2-3; v_call: TRBV19; clone_size: NA; d_call: TRBD2
cdr3_aa: CASSPGQGESYEQYF; cdr3_nt: TGTGCCAGCTCACCCGGACAGGGCGAGTCCTACGAGCAGTACTTC; j_call: TRBJ2-7; v_call: TRBV18; clone_size: NA; d_call: TRBD1
cdr3_aa: CASSVGVGLFF; cdr3_nt: TGTGCCAGCAGTGTTGGGGTTGGTCTGTTTTTT; j_call: TRBJ1-4; v_call: TRBV2; clone_size: few; d_call: NA
cdr3_aa: CASSMGLPTGELFF; cdr3_nt: TGTGCCAGCAGTATGGGACTACCAACCGGGGAGCTGTTTTTT; j_call: TRBJ2-2; v_call: TRBV2; clone_size: few; d_call: TRBD2
cdr3_aa: CASSLGSGTDYLSTDTQYF; cdr3_nt: TGCGCCAGCAGCTTAGGATCCGGGACAGATTACCTTAGCACAGATACGCAGTATTTT; j_call: TRBJ2-3; v_call: TRBV5-1; clone_size: NA; d_call: TRBD1
cdr3_aa: CASSLAVGSYGYTF; cdr3_nt: TGTGCCAGCAGCTTGGCGGTGGGTAGCTATGGCTACACCTTC; j_call: TRBJ1-2; v_call: TRBV5-1; clone_size: NA; d_call: NA
cdr3_aa: CASSHDLGLAGAGEQFF; cdr3_nt: TGCGCCAGCAGCCATGACCTTGGACTAGCGGGAGCTGGTGAGCAGTTCTTC; j_call: TRBJ2-1; v_call: TRBV4-1; clone_size: NA; d_call: TRBD2
cdr3_aa: CASIGQGASYNEQFF; cdr3_nt: TGTGCCAGCATCGGCCAGGGGGCCTCCTACAATGAGCAGTTCTTC; j_call: TRBJ2-1; v_call: TRBV28; clone_size: NA; d_call: TRBD1
cdr3_aa: CASRQIYGYTF; cdr3_nt: TGTGCCAGCAGACAAATCTATGGCTACACCTTC; j_call: TRBJ1-2; v_call: TRBV6-6; clone_size: NA; d_call: NA
cdr3_aa: CASSLTNYGYTF; cdr3_nt: TGTGCCAGCAGCTTGACTAACTATGGCTACACCTTC; j_call: TRBJ1-2; v_call: TRBV5-6; clone_size: NA; d_call: NA